This TCR beta chain appears in the sequencing data of a study of T-cell memory formation after mild COVID-19. Study details: TCR clusters showed largely donor specificity.

MiXCR, applied by TCRdb to the 5' RACE reads, yields one record per CDR3 protein. This table has 250,000 to 300,000 distinct CDR3 sequences, about 16% appearing once. Whole-study findings and limits: The second-wave clones peaking on day 37 were not confirmed as SARS-CoV-2-specific. Balance between CD4 and CD8 was seen in clones contracting day 15 to 85, and a CD4+ lean was seen in later expanders. Pre-infection memory contained some responding clones, which suggested that cross-reactive memory had joined.

The germline gives CDR1 LGHNA, CDR2 YSLEER. After removal of 1 base from V and 4 bases from J, the junction contained 10 bases not matched to a gene. There are 19 residues in the CDR3. This clonotype was counted between two and nine times. The antigen is not known. The receptor was isolated from a man between 18 and 35 years old who had mild COVID-19 (a few samples of this study predate the infection). Cell type and time point are not known. The V and J genes are TRBV4-3 and TRBJ2-2; TRBD2 agrees at 12 bases. Sequencing used PBMCs or a T cell subset sorted from them (not recorded which). The CDR3 region has the DNA TGCGCCAGCAGCCAAGGTGGTCTAGCGGGGGGGCCGGGCACCGGGGAGCTGTTTTTT. Encoded protein: CASSQGGLAGGPGTGELFF.